This T cell receptor (beta chain) was recovered during a study of Ad26.COV2.S vaccination and SARS-CoV-2 variants. Overall study context: A COV1001 Ad26.COV2.S trial-arm participant provided the sample.

Germline V gene data show CDR1 as SGHDT and CDR2 as YYEEEE. The CDR3 spans 17 residues. Germline trimming cut 1 base from V and 4 bases from J; bases unmatched to any gene: 6. Sequenced by immunoSEQ multiplex PCR; TCRdb stores in-frame clones only, minus some. In the table there are some 640,000 clones, around 89% of which are singletons. The treatment denotes: roughly 18 received Ad26.COV2.S at low or high dose, single or two shots; roughly five received placebo; per-sample allocation not given. At day 63 after the first vaccine or placebo injection, samples were drawn. The chain has TRBV5-6 and TRBJ2-2; 11 nucleotides match TRBD2. The sample was peripheral blood, taken in a trial of Ad26.COV2.S vaccine versus placebo. The source is a person between 18 and 60 years old who received the Ad26.COV2.S COVID-19 vaccine or a placebo. CDR3: CASSLRLAGTFTGELFF. In nucleotides, the CDR3 is TGTGCCAGCAGCTTGAGACTAGCGGGAACCTTCACCGGGGAGCTGTTTTTT.